This T cell receptor beta chain was recovered during a study of response to subunit inactivated influenza vaccine. Study findings and constraints: T cells newly recruited by each seasonal influenza vaccination are few, the authors suggested.

As for this clonotype: What it binds is not known.

Trimming cost V 0 bases and J 2 bases, with 20 bases left between them. CDR1 DFQATT and CDR2 SNEGSKA come from the germline V gene (reference sequence). The CDR3 is made up of 17 amino acids. TCRdb processed the RT-PCR reads anew with MiXCR; each CDR3 protein has one entry. Of more than 600,000 distinct CDR3 sequences in the sample, less than 20% were seen once. The material sequenced was PBMCs from blood, taken around 5 days after vaccination. The sequence was obtained from a man aged 45-65 years who received an inactivated influenza vaccine. This rearrangement joins TRBV20-1 to TRBJ2-7; the D gene is possibly TRBD1 (6 bases). The CDR3 region is CSARDPMDRRLAYEQYF. CDR3 DNA sequence: TGCAGTGCTAGAGATCCGATGGACAGACGATTAGCCTACGAGCAGTACTTC.